A single sample gave rise to the 23 T cell receptor beta chains below, sequenced in a study of blood T cell repertoires in COVID-19 (dated by TCRdb to the early 2020s). Library creation used the immunoSEQ multiplex PCR assay. Here the immuneACCESS table is served through TCRdb, limited to in-frame sequences with V and J called. Missing clones are a known gap in these copies; in checked studies unresolved V genes cover under half, and the rest lacks a known reason. The sample includes 320,000 or so clones, with 85% observed a single time. Jointly, the top ten make up around 1.8% of the sample. The sample comprised PBMCs or T cells enriched from blood (not recorded which). All receptors derive from a woman aged 25 to 39 who had been exposed to COVID-19.

The J gene is TRBJ1-4, the V gene TRBV30; 9 bases map to TRBD1. This CDR3 region has 13 residues. After removal of 6 bases from V and 2 bases from J, the junction contained 1 base not matched to a gene. Germline assignment: CDR1 GTSNPN and CDR2 SVGIG (reference sequence). CDR3: CACGTGTNEKLFF. DNA of the CDR3: TGTGCCTGCGGGACAGGGACTAATGAAAAACTGTTTTTT.

CDR3 sequence reads: CASSVEFSGVGSGYGYTF. CDR3 nucleotide sequence: TGTGCCAGCAGCGTAGAATTCAGCGGCGTGGGGTCGGGCTATGGCTACACCTTC. The rearrangement uses TRBV9 and TRBJ1-2, with unresolved D. Germline CDR1 and CDR2: SGDLS and YYNGEE. V gave up 0 bases and J gave up 4 bases, with 22 bases separating them. The CDR3 sequence is 18 residues long. Based on the CDR3 plus reference TRBV9 and TRBJ1-2, the full variable domain is DSGVTQTPKHLITATGQRVTLRCSPRSGDLSVYWYQQSLDQGLQFLIQYYNGEERAKGNILERFSAQQFPDLHSELNLSSLELGDSALYFCASSVEFSGVGSGYGYTFGSGTRLTVV.

V and J are TRBV6-1 and TRBJ2-5, with 7 nucleotides matching TRBD2. Trimming cost V 1 base and J 1 base; bases outside gene matches: 0. CDR1 and CDR2 (germline): MNHNS, SASEGT. The CDR3 loop spans 14 amino acids. The DNA for the CDR3 is TGTGCCAGCAGTGAAGGGACTAGCCAAGAGACCCAGTACTTC. It yields the protein CASSEGTSQETQYF.

J is TRBJ2-7 and V is TRBV2, with 7 positions matching TRBD1. This CDR3 comprises 13 residues. The germline gives CDR1 SNHLY, CDR2 FYNNEI. The V segment lost 11 bases and the J segment 4 bases; nucleotides outside the gene matches: 11. CDR3 bases: TGTGCCTCACAGGGGCTTACTAAGTACGAGCAGTACTTC. The encoded protein is CASQGLTKYEQYF.

V is TRBV5-4 and J is TRBJ2-3, with 10 nucleotides matching TRBD2. The CDR3 extends over 15 amino acids. The trim removed 9 bases at V and 6 bases at J, leaving 13 bases unmatched. CDR1 and CDR2 from the germline V gene are SGHNT and YYREEE (reference sequence). CDR3 sequence reads: CATNLLAGAGDTQYF. CDR3 DNA sequence: TGTGCCACGAACCTTCTAGCGGGAGCAGGGGATACGCAGTATTTT.

The CDR3 nucleotides read TGTGCCAGCAGTTTATCGGGGATAGGCGGCTACACCTTC. Translated, it gives CASSLSGIGGYTF. The rearrangement uses TRBV28 and TRBJ1-2; no definite D call. The V end lost 1 base, the J end lost 8 bases, and 11 bases lay between the germline ends. Germline values: CDR1 MDHEN, CDR2 SYDVKM. The CDR3 extends over 13 amino acids.

V and J are TRBV5-1 and TRBJ1-4; D ambiguous. Trimming removed 2 bases from V and 8 bases from J, with 7 bases in between. Germline assignment: CDR1 SGHRS and CDR2 YFSETQ. This CDR3 has 12 amino acids. The CDR3 loop is CASSLNSEKLFF. CDR3 in DNA: TGCGCCAGCAGCTTAAACAGCGAAAAACTGTTTTTT.

V gene TRBV28 combines with J gene TRBJ2-7, with D possibly TRBD2 on 6 matching bases. The germline V gene has CDR1 MDHEN and CDR2 SYDVKM. CDR3 length: 11 residues. Trimming took off 4 bases at V and 9 bases at J, with 10 bases between the two ends. CDR3: CASSSRDWQYF. The DNA for the CDR3 is TGTGCCAGCAGTTCCCGGGACTGGCAGTACTTC.

The V gene is TRBV4-1, the J gene TRBJ1-1, with 8 bases lining up with TRBD1. The J segment lost 7 bases and the V segment lost 0 bases, leaving 13 bases of the junction unmatched. The CDR3 is 17 residues long. Germline assignment: CDR1 MGHRA and CDR2 YSYEKL. The CDR3 sequence: CASSQDSGAGGGVEAFF. The CDR3 DNA reads TGCGCCAGCAGCCAAGATTCCGGGGCAGGGGGCGGGGTTGAAGCTTTCTTT.

The rearrangement uses TRBV10-1 and TRBJ2-1, with 10 bases aligning to TRBD1. This CDR3 comprises 15 residues. After removal of 6 bases from V and 5 bases from J, the junction contained 7 bases not matched to a gene. CDR1 and CDR2 from the germline V gene are WNHNN and SYGVQD (reference sequence). CDR3 amino acids: CASRPGQGSNNEQFF. The CDR3 DNA reads as TGCGCCAGCAGGCCGGGACAGGGGTCGAACAATGAGCAGTTCTTC.

V is TRBV5-4 and J is TRBJ2-2, with 8 bases aligning to TRBD1. The CDR3 runs 15 residues. The V gene end was trimmed by 1 base and the J gene end by 6 bases; junction bases not matched to a gene: 5. CDR1 SGHNT and CDR2 YYREEE come from the germline V gene (reference sequence). The CDR3 loop is CASSLPTGEAGELFF. The CDR3, as DNA: TGTGCCAGCAGCTTGCCGACAGGGGAGGCCGGGGAGCTGTTTTTT.

The V call is TRBV28, the J call TRBJ2-1; D is possibly TRBD2 (6 bases). The CDR3 consists of 14 residues. V was cut by 7 bases and J by 9 bases, with 19 bases left in between. Germline V gives CDR1 MDHEN, CDR2 SYDVKM. This CDR3 is CASIGGGERIEQFF. In nucleotides, the CDR3 is TGTGCCAGCATTGGGGGAGGAGAAAGGATTGAGCAGTTCTTC.

This clone was seen a handful of times. V usage is TRBV5-1 and J usage is TRBJ2-5; 9 nucleotides match TRBD1. The J segment lost 9 bases and the V segment lost 0 bases, leaving 3 bases of the junction unmatched. CDR1 SGHRS and CDR2 YFSETQ come from the germline V gene. The CDR3 contains 13 residues. The CDR3: CASSLGGTGPQYF. For the CDR3, the DNA is TGCGCCAGCAGCTTGGGGGGGACAGGGCCCCAGTACTTC.

The J gene is TRBJ1-2, the V gene TRBV7-9, with 7 bases lining up with TRBD1. Germline assignment: CDR1 SEHNR and CDR2 FQNEAQ (reference sequence). J was trimmed by 6 bases and V by 0 bases; bases with no gene match: 7. The CDR3 contains 15 residues. The DNA for the CDR3 is TGTGCCAGCAGCTTAGCGTGGGCAGGGGGAGATGGCTACACCTTC. It specifies CASSLAWAGGDGYTF.

The genes are TRBV6-4 and TRBJ1-6, with a weak D call TRBD1 (6 bases). CDR1 is MRHNA, CDR2 SNTAGT, per germline. The CDR3 sequence is 13 residues long. V gave up 4 bases and J gave up 10 bases, with 11 bases separating them. The CDR3 sequence: CASSVERGSPLHF. The CDR3 DNA reads TGTGCCAGCAGTGTAGAAAGGGGGTCACCCCTCCACTTT.

The chain is built from TRBV6-1 and TRBJ1-3; the D gene is possibly TRBD1 (5 bases). The CDR3 runs to 16 residues. CDR1 MNHNS and CDR2 SASEGT come from the germline V gene. The V and J ends lost 3 bases and 2 bases respectively, with 14 bases between them. The CDR3 sequence is CASSELSGGTGNTIYF. CDR3 coding DNA: TGTGCCAGCAGTGAGCTTTCCGGGGGGACTGGAAACACCATATATTTT.

The CDR3 DNA follows: TGTGCCAGCAGGCAAACAGGGCTGAACACTGAAGCTTTCTTT. This encodes CASRQTGLNTEAFF. The V and J genes are TRBV27 and TRBJ1-1; possible D gene TRBD1, 6 bases. Germline V gene data show CDR1 as MNHEY and CDR2 as SMNVEV (reference sequence). V was pared by 6 bases and J by 0 bases, with 11 bases between. CDR3 length: 14 amino acids.

This rearrangement joins TRBV4-1 to TRBJ1-4; D ambiguous. CDR3 length: 17 amino acids. Germline V CDR1 and CDR2: MGHRA, YSYEKL. V dropped 1 base and J dropped 5 bases, with 17 bases sitting between them. CDR3 sequence (DNA): TGCGCCAGCAGCCAAGGAGGAGGTACTGACGGAAATGAAAAACTGTTTTTT. As protein: CASSQGGGTDGNEKLFF.

The V gene is TRBV24-1, the J gene TRBJ1-2, with 9 bases that match TRBD1. The CDR3 sequence is 14 residues long. Germline V CDR1 and CDR2: KGHDR, SFDVKD. After removal of 4 bases from V and 7 bases from J, the junction contained 6 bases not matched to a gene. This CDR3 is CATSDRDREIGYTF. The CDR3 region has the DNA TGTGCCACCAGTGACCGGGACAGGGAAATTGGCTACACCTTC.

As for this clone: Compared with germline, one end of the junction differs, possibly owing to a read error. J is TRBJ1-2 and V is TRBV20-1; 8 nucleotides line up with TRBD1. The germline CDR1 and CDR2 sequences are DFQATT and SNEGSKA (reference sequence). This CDR3 is 11 amino acids long. The CDR3 sequence is CLTGAYYGYTF. DNA for the CDR3: TGCCTGACAGGGGCATACTACGGCTACACCTTC.

This clone was counted between two and nine times. A junction end diverges from the germline sequence, so it may reflect a read error. V and J are TRBV6-5 and TRBJ1-1, with D perhaps TRBD1 (5 bases). CDR1 and CDR2 from the germline V gene are MNHEY and SVGAGI. CDR3 length: 15 residues. The CDR3, as DNA: TGTGCCAGCAGTAACTCGGGTCAGGGAAGCACTGAAGCTTTCTTT. It is translated as CASSNSGQGSTEAFF.

The CDR3 here is CAWTGRGTDTQYF. CDR3 in DNA: TGTGCCTGGACAGGCCGAGGGACAGATACGCAGTATTTT. The rearrangement links TRBV30 to TRBJ2-3; perhaps TRBD2 as D (5 bases). The V gene lost 4 bases and the J gene lost 3 bases, with 11 bases spanning the gap. Germline CDR1 reads GTSNPN; CDR2 reads SVGIG (reference sequence). CDR3 length equals 13 residues.

This chain links TRBV28 with TRBJ1-5; TRBD1 matches at 9 bases. The germline V gene has CDR1 MDHEN and CDR2 SYDVKM. The trim removed 8 bases at V and 2 bases at J, leaving 7 bases unmatched. The CDR3 extends over 15 amino acids. The CDR3 region is CASRWGQGGNQPQHF. Here the CDR3 DNA reads TGTGCCAGCCGGTGGGGACAGGGAGGCAATCAGCCCCAGCATTTT.